These 24 T cell receptor beta chains share one sample of origin, sequenced in a study of tumor and adjacent non-tumor tissue in lung cancer. A modified ARM-PCR protocol with three rounds of nested PCR amplified TCRbeta. MiXCR, run by TCRdb on the multiplex PCR reads, gives a single entry per CDR3 protein. The sample records 55,000 to 75,000 distinct CDR3 sequences, 60% being singletons. RNA was extracted from bulk tissue without any cell sorting. Source material: lung tumor tissue. Receptors were obtained from a man in his fifties or sixties with non-small cell lung cancer.

This clonotype occurred a few times. CDR3 in DNA: TGTGCCAGCAGCAAACTAGCGGGAGTGTCTGAGCAGTACTTC. Its translation is CASSKLAGVSEQYF. This rearrangement joins TRBV7-2 to TRBJ2-7; 11 bases match TRBD2. From germline, CDR1 is SGHTA and CDR2 FQGNSA. Losses at the gene ends were 5 bases for V and 7 bases for J; bases not matched to a gene: 7. There are 14 residues in the CDR3.

This clonotype was detected ten times or more. This chain links TRBV29-1 with TRBJ1-1, with TRBD1 as a possible D gene (5 bases). Germline V gene sequence: CDR1 SQVTM, CDR2 ANQGSEA. V was shortened by 2 bases and J by 3 bases, with 10 bases between the two germline ends. The CDR3 is made up of 13 amino acids. The CDR3 DNA is TGCAGCGTTGAAATTGCAGGGCACACTGAAGCTTTCTTT. Encoded protein: CSVEIAGHTEAFF.

This clonotype has only a few counts. As the CDR3 is not closed by the conserved phenylalanine or tryptophan, this likely results from a read error. The V and J genes are TRBV7-9 and TRBJ1-1; D is undetermined. V was pared by 0 bases and J by 10 bases, with 18 bases between. The CDR3 loop spans 15 amino acids. Germline CDR1 reads SEHNR; CDR2 reads FQNEAQ (reference sequence). CDR3 region: CASSLAMAGTRLAFL. CDR3 nucleotides: TGTGCCAGCAGCTTAGCGATGGCAGGAACACGACTAGCTTTCTTA.

This clonotype was detected many times. Written as DNA, the CDR3 is TGTGCCAGCAGTTACGGGGCTAGCGGGAGGAGTTACTCTGGGGCCAACGTCCTGACTTTC. Its protein product is CASSYGASGRSYSGANVLTF. The chain is built from TRBV6-5 and TRBJ2-6; 11 nucleotides align to TRBD2. The junction had 9 bases not matched to a gene; V was cut back by 2 bases and J by 0 bases. Germline lookup yields CDR1 MNHEY and CDR2 SVGAGI. The CDR3 is 20 residues long.

In its sample, this clonotype was seen a few times. A much larger clone is a single base away; this may be a read error. No conserved phenylalanine or tryptophan ends this CDR3, so it is likely a read error. The CDR3 is CASSMDRVGTQYS. In DNA, the CDR3 is TGTGCCAGCAGCATGGACAGGGTGGGGACCCAGTACTCC. This sequence joins TRBV7-8 and TRBJ2-5; 8 bases map to TRBD1. Germline V gives CDR1 SGHVS, CDR2 FQNEAQ. The V segment lost 5 bases and the J segment 7 bases; nucleotides outside the gene matches: 6. CDR3 length: 13 amino acids.

This clonotype was counted between two and nine times. This may arise from a read error, as a much more abundant clone is one base away. The chain has TRBV20-1 and TRBJ2-1; tentatively, D is TRBD2 (5 bases). This CDR3 is built from 16 residues. Germline V gives CDR1 DFQATT, CDR2 SNEGSKA (reference sequence). CDR3 amino acids: CSARQPRLASYNEQLF. The CDR3 nucleotides are TGCAGTGCTAGACAACCCAGGCTAGCCTCCTACAATGAGCAGCTCTTC.

The chain combines TRBV11-2 with TRBJ1-6; D is unclear. The germline V gene encodes CDR1 SGHAT and CDR2 FQNNGV. Trimming took 7 bases from V and 7 from J, leaving 14 bases between them. The CDR3 covers 14 residues. The CDR3: CASNRRPGNSPLHF. The CDR3, as DNA: TGTGCCAGCAACCGCCGACCGGGGAATTCACCCCTCCACTTT.

This clonotype was seen a few times. J is TRBJ2-3 and V is TRBV11-2, with D tentatively TRBD1 (6 bases). Trimming removed 4 bases at V and 5 bases at J, with 16 bases between. CDR3 size: 15 residues. The germline gives CDR1 SGHAT, CDR2 FQNNGV. CDR3 sequence (DNA): TGTGCCAGCAGCTCTTCCACAGGGAGAGAAGATACGCAGTATTTT. Protein sequence: CASSSSTGREDTQYF.

With respect to this clonotype: In this CDR3 the conserved last residue, phenylalanine or tryptophan, is missing, so a read error is likely. The genes are TRBV11-1 and TRBJ2-1; D might be TRBD1 (7 bases). The CDR3 has 15 residues. Trimming removed 5 bases at V and 7 bases at J, with 18 bases between. Per germline, CDR1 SGHAT and CDR2 FQDESV (reference sequence). The CDR3 DNA reads as TGTGCCAGCAGCGCAGGGGGGATAGGGACTAATGAGCAGTTCTTG. It yields the protein CASSAGGIGTNEQFL.

Points on this clonotype: One base away lies a much larger clone, so this may be a sequencing read error. In nucleotides, the CDR3 is TGCAGTGCTAGCCTACCTCTTGCAGGGCGCGCCTCCTACGAGCAGTACTTC. Protein product: CSASLPLAGRASYEQYF. This chain uses TRBV20-1 with TRBJ2-7; D possibly corresponds to TRBD1 (5 bases). V gave up 3 bases and J gave up 0 bases, with 21 bases separating them. The V gene's germline CDR1 is DFQATT and CDR2 SNEGSKA (reference sequence). This CDR3 is 17 amino acids long.

The genes are TRBV7-2 and TRBJ2-7, with 9 bases matching TRBD1. CDR1 and CDR2 from the germline V gene are SGHTA and FQGNSA. After removal of 5 bases from V and 6 bases from J, the junction contained 5 bases not matched to a gene. The CDR3 spans 13 residues. CDR3 sequence (DNA): TGTGCCAGCAGCCCAACAGGGGGCCGCGAGCAGTACTTC. It yields the protein CASSPTGGREQYF.

This sequence joins TRBV6-1 and TRBJ1-6; D is undetermined. The CDR3 has 13 residues. Trimming shortened V by 8 bases and J by 10 bases, and 15 bases separated the two germline ends. Germline lookup yields CDR1 MNHNS and CDR2 SASEGT. The CDR3 bases are TGTGCCAGCTTTTCACGGGGTACCTCACCCCTCCACTTT. Amino acids: CASFSRGTSPLHF.

This clonotype turned up a few times. A much larger clonotype is one base distant, so this may be a read error. This sequence joins TRBV29-1 and TRBJ2-7; tentatively, D is TRBD1 (5 bases). Deletions cut 7 bases from V and 3 bases from J, with 16 bases between. The CDR3 runs to 13 residues. Germline CDR1 reads SQVTM; CDR2 reads ANQGSEA. CDR3 protein: CSGRTWADYEQYF. The CDR3 nucleotides are TGCAGCGGTCGGACATGGGCAGACTACGAGCAGTACTTC.

A note on this clonotype: A much bigger clone sits one base away, suggesting this may be a read error. The conserved phenylalanine or tryptophan normally closing the CDR3 is absent here, so this likely arose from a read error. The chain couples TRBV6-5 to TRBJ1-2; possibly TRBD1 for D (6 bases). There are 15 residues in the CDR3. Looked up from germline, CDR1 is MNHEY and CDR2 is SVGAGI. The V end was cut by 2 bases, the J end by 6 bases, with 16 bases between. CDR3 sequence reads: CASSYGASGTHGYTS. CDR3 DNA sequence: TGTGCCAGCAGTTACGGAGCCTCCGGGACACATGGCTACACCTCC.

The CDR3 bases are TGTGCCAGCTCACCAACTAGCGGGAGGTTATACGAGCAGTACTTC. Protein product: CASSPTSGRLYEQYF. The chain uses TRBV18 and TRBJ2-7; 12 nucleotides agree with TRBD2. CDR1 KGHSH and CDR2 LQKENI come from the germline V gene. V shed 2 bases and J 4 bases; nucleotides not matched to a gene: 3. CDR3 length: 15 amino acids.

This clonotype was detected many times. The chain has TRBV12-3 or TRBV12-4 and TRBJ1-5; TRBD1 might be the D (5 bases). V was trimmed by 4 bases and J by 11 bases, leaving 12 bases between them. The CDR3 covers 12 residues. The CDR3 DNA is TGTGCCAGCAGTTGGCGGGGCATGTCCCAGCATTTT. Translation gives CASSWRGMSQHF.

This clonotype has a single count. Lacking the conserved final phenylalanine or tryptophan, this CDR3 likely reflects a read error. The chain is built from TRBV11-1 and TRBJ2-2; D gene uncertain. Deletions cut 5 bases from V and 8 bases from J, with 12 bases between. The CDR3 has 13 residues. CDR1 and CDR2 (germline): SGHAT, FQDESV (reference sequence). CDR3 region: CASSPGPVGELFS. CDR3 DNA sequence: TGTGCCAGCAGCCCGGGTCCAGTAGGGGAGCTGTTTTCT.

Points on this clonotype: Being one base from a much bigger clone, this may be a read error. J is TRBJ2-1 and V is TRBV12-3 or TRBV12-4, with 8 positions matching TRBD2. The CDR3 totals 16 residues. The CDR3 here is CASSLWLVAGLNEQSF. The CDR3 DNA reads TGTGCCAGCAGTCTGTGGTTGGTAGCGGGACTCAATGAGCAGTCCTTC.

This clonotype has a count of ten or more. The chain has TRBV6-5 and TRBJ1-2; 8 bases agree with TRBD1. CDR3 length: 13 amino acids. Germline CDR1 MNHEY, CDR2 SVGAGI. The J segment lost 4 bases and the V segment lost 6 bases, leaving 4 bases of the junction unmatched. For the CDR3, the DNA is TGTGCCAGCAGCGACAGGGGAGTCTATGGCTACACCTTC. This codes for CASSDRGVYGYTF.

This clonotype has ten or more counts. The chain uses TRBV12-3 or TRBV12-4 and TRBJ2-5, with 13 bases that match TRBD2. V lost 3 bases, J lost 5 bases, and 9 bases stayed unmatched. CDR3 length: 17 residues. This chain's CDR3 is CASSLAGTSGIGETQYF. The CDR3 DNA reads as TGTGCCAGCAGTTTGGCTGGGACTAGCGGGATAGGGGAGACCCAGTACTTC.

This clonotype was detected a few times. At one end, the junction sequence differs from germline, possibly due to a read error. This chain links TRBV6-1 with TRBJ2-2; 10 positions match TRBD2. The CDR3 spans 19 residues. Germline CDR1 MNHNS, CDR2 SASEGT. This CDR3 reads CASSESSGSLLSNTGELSF. The CDR3 region has the DNA TGTGCCAGCAGTGAGTCTAGCGGGAGCCTTTTGTCGAACACCGGGGAGCTGTCTTTT.

The genes are TRBV28 and TRBJ1-2; 11 positions agree with TRBD1. Germline CDR1 MDHEN, CDR2 SYDVKM. Unmatched junction bases numbered 13, after V lost 5 bases and J lost 8 bases. The CDR3 length is 16 residues. CDR3 in amino acids: CASSQGQGERIYGYTF. The CDR3 DNA is TGTGCCAGCAGTCAGGGACAGGGGGAGCGGATCTACGGCTACACCTTC.

Note on this clonotype: A clone one base away is much larger, so this may be a read error. This chain connects TRBV11-2 to TRBJ2-3; 7 bases map to TRBD2. The V gene end was trimmed by 5 bases and the J gene end by 2 bases; junction bases not matched to a gene: 7. There are 15 residues in the CDR3. The germline gives CDR1 SGHAT, CDR2 FQNNGV. The CDR3 coding sequence is TGTGCCAGCAGCGTTAGCGGGTTTAACACAGATACGCAGTATTTT. It is translated as CASSVSGFNTDTQYF.

The sample holds many counts of this clonotype. The chain employs TRBV9 and TRBJ2-1, with TRBD2 matching over 7 bases. CDR3 size: 20 residues. Unmatched junction bases numbered 27, after V lost 0 bases and J lost 12 bases. Germline-derived CDR1 and CDR2 are SGDLS and YYNGEE. The CDR3 spells CASSVGILTDYSGLRTMQFF. The CDR3 DNA sequence: TGTGCCAGCAGCGTAGGGATCTTGACGGATTATAGCGGGCTGAGAACCATGCAGTTCTTC.